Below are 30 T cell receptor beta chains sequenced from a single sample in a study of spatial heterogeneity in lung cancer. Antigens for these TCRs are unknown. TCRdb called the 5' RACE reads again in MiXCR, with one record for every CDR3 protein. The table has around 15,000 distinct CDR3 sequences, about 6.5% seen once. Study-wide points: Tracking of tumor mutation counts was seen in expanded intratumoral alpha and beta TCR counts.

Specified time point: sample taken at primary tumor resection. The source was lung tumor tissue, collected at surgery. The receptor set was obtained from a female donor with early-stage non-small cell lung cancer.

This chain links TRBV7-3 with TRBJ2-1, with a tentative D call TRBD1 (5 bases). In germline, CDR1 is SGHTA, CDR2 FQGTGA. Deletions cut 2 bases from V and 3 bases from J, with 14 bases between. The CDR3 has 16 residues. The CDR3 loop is CASSLWAGKGYNEQFF. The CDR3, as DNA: TGTGCCAGCAGCTTATGGGCAGGGAAGGGCTACAATGAGCAGTTCTTC. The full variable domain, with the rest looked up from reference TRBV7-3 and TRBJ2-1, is GAGVSQTPSNKVTEKGKYVELRCDPISGHTALYWYRQSLGQGPEFLIYFQGTGAADDSGLPNDRFFAVRPEGSVSTLKIQRTERGDSAVYLCASSLWAGKGYNEQFFGPGTRLTVL.

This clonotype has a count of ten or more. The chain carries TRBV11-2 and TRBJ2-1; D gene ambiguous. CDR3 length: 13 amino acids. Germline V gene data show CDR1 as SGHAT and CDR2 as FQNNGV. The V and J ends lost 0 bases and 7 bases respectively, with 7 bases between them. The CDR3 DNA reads TGTGCCAGCAGCTTAGATTATACGAATGAGCAGTTCTTC. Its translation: CASSLDYTNEQFF.

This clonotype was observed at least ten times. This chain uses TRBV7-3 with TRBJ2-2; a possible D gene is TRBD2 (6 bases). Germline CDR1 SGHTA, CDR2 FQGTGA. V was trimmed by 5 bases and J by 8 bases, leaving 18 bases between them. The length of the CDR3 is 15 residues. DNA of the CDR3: TGTGCCAGCAGCCCCTCGGTCGGGGGAGCGGGGGAGCTGTTTTTT. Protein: CASSPSVGGAGELFF.

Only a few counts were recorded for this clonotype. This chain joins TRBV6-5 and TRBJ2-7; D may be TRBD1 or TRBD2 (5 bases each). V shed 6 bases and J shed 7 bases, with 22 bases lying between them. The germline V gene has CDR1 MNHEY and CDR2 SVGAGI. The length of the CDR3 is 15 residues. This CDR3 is CASSNPQGPSTEQYF. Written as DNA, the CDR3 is TGTGCCAGCAGCAACCCGCAGGGACCCTCTACGGAGCAGTACTTC.

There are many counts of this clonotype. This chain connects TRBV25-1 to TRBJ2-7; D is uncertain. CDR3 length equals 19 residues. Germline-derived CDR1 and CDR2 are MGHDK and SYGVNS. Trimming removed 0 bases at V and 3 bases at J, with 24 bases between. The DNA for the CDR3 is TGTGCCAGCAGTGAATATAATGTGGGATTCCGAGCTCCGTACTACGAGCAGTACTTC. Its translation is CASSEYNVGFRAPYYEQYF.

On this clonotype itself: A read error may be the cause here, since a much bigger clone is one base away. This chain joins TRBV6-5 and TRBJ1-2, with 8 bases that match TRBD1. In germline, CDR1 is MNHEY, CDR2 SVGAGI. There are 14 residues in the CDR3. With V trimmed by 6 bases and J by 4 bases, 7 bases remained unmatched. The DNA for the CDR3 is TGTGCCAGCAGAGGCAGGGGGCTAATCTATGGCTACACCTTC. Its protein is CASRGRGLIYGYTF.

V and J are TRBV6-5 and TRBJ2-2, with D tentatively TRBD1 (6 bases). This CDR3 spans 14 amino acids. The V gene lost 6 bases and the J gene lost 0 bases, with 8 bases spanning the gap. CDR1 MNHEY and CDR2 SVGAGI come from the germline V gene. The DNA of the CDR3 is TGTGCCAGCAGGGACAGTCCGAACACCGGGGAGCTGTTTTTT. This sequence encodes CASRDSPNTGELFF.

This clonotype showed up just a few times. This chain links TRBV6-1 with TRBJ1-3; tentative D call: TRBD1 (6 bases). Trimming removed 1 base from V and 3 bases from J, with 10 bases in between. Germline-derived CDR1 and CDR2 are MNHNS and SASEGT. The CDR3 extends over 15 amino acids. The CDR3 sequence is CASSEDRGLGNTIYF. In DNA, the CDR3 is TGTGCCAGCAGTGAAGATCGGGGGCTTGGAAACACCATATATTTT.

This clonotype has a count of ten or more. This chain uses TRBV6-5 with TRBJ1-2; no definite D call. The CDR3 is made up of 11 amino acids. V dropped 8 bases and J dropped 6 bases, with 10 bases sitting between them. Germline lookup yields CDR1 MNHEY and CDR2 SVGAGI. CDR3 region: CASSASHGYTF. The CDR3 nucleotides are TGTGCCAGCTCAGCCTCCCATGGCTACACCTTC.

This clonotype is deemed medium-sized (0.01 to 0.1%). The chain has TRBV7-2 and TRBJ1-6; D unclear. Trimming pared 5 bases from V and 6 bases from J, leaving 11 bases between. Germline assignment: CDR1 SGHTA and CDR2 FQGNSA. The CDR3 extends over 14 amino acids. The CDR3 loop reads CASSPQVANSPLHF. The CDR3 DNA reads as TGTGCCAGCAGCCCTCAGGTTGCTAATTCACCCCTCCACTTT.

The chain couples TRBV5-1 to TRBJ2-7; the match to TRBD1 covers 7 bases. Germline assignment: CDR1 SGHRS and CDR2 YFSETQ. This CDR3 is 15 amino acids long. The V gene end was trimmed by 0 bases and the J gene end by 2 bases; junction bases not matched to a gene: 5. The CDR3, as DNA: TGCGCCAGCAGCTTGGCTACAGGGGCGGCCTACGAGCAGTACTTC. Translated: CASSLATGAAYEQYF.

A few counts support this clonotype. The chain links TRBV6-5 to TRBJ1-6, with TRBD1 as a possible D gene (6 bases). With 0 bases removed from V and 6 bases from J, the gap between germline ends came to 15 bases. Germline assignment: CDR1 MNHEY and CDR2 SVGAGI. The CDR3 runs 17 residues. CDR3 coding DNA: TGTGCCAGCAGTTACTCACTCCCAGGGGAGGCTAATTCACCCCTCCACTTT. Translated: CASSYSLPGEANSPLHF.

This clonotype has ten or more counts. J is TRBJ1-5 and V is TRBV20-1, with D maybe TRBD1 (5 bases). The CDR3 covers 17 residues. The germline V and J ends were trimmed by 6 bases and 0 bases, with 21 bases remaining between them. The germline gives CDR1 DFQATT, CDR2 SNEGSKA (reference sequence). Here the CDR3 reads CSAKAGPGQDSNQPQHF. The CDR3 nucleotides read TGCAGTGCCAAGGCGGGGCCAGGTCAGGATAGCAATCAGCCCCAGCATTTT.

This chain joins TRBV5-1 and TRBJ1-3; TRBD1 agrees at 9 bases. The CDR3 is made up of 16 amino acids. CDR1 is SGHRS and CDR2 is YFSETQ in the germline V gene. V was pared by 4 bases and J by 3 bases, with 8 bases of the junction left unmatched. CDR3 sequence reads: CASSRDRASSGNTIYF. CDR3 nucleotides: TGCGCCAGCAGCCGGGACAGGGCGTCTAGTGGAAACACCATATATTTT.

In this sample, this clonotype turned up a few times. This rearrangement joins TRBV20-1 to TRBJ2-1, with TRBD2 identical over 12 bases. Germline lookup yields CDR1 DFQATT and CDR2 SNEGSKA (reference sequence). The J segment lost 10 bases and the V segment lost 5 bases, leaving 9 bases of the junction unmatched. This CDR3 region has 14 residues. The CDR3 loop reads CSASTSGGPAEQFF. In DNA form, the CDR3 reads TGCAGTGCTTCAACTAGCGGGGGGCCCGCCGAGCAGTTCTTC.

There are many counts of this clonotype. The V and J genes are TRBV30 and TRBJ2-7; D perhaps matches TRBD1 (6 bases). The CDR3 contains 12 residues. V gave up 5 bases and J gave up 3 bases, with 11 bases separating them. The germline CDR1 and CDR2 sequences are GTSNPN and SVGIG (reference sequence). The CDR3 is CAWRDIGYEQYF. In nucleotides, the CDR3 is TGTGCCTGGCGGGACATAGGCTACGAGCAGTACTTC.

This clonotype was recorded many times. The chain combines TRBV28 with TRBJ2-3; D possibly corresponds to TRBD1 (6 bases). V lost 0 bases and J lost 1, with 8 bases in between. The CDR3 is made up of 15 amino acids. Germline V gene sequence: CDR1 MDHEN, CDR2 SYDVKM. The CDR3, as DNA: TGTGCCAGCAGTTTATGGGCAGGGGGCACAGATACGCAGTATTTT. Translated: CASSLWAGGTDTQYF.

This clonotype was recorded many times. The CDR3 nucleotides are TGTGCCAGCAGCGCGCTGACAGGTTCTGAAGCTTTCTTT. This gives the protein CASSALTGSEAFF. This rearrangement joins TRBV7-6 to TRBJ1-1; possibly TRBD1 for D (6 bases). V was cut by 5 bases and J by 6 bases, with 13 bases left in between. CDR3 length equals 13 residues. In germline, CDR1 is SGHVS, CDR2 FNYEAQ.

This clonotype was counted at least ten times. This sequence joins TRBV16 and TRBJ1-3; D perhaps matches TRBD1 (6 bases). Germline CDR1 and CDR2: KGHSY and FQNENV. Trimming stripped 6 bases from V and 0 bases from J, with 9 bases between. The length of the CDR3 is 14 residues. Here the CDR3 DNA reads TGTGCCAGCAGACCGGACAGCTCTGGAAACACCATATATTTT. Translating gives CASRPDSSGNTIYF.

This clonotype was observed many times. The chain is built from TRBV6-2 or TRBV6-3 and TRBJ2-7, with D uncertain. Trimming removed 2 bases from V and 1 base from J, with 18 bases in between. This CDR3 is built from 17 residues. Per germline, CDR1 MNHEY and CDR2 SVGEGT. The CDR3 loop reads CASSYTTNPGPSYEQYF. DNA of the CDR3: TGTGCCAGCAGTTACACCACCAACCCGGGCCCGTCCTACGAGCAGTACTTC.

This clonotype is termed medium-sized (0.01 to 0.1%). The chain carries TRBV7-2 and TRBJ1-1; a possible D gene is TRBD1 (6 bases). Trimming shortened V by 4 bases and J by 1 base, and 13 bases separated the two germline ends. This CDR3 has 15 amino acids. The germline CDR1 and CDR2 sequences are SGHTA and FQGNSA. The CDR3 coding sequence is TGTGCCAGCAGCTCCCCCCGGACAGAGAACACTGAAGCTTTCTTT. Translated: CASSSPRTENTEAFF. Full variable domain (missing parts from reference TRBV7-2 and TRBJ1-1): GAGVSQSPSNKVTEKGKDVELRCDPISGHTALYWYRQSLGQGLEFLIYFQGNSAPDKSGLPSDRFSAERTGGSVSTLTIQRTQQEDSAVYLCASSSPRTENTEAFFGQGTRLTVV.

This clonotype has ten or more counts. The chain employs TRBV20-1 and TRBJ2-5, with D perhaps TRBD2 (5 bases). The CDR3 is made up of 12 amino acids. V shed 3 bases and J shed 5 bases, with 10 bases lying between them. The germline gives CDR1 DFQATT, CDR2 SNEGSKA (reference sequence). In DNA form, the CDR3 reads TGCAGTGCTAGGGGAGATAGTGAGACCCAGTACTTC. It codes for CSARGDSETQYF.

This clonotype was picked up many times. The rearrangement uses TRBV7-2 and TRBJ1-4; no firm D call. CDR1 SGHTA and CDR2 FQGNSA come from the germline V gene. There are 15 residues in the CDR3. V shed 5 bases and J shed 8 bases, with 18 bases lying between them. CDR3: CASSRDGRRGEKLFF. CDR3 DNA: TGTGCCAGCAGCCGAGATGGGAGAAGAGGCGAAAAACTGTTTTTT.

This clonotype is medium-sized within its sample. CDR3 in amino acids: CSAWTGGSYNEQFF. In DNA, the CDR3 is TGCAGTGCGTGGACAGGTGGTTCCTACAATGAGCAGTTCTTC. The chain combines TRBV20-1 with TRBJ2-1, with 7 bases identical to TRBD1. V was clipped by 6 bases and J by 1 base; unmatched bases: 6. Germline CDR1 reads DFQATT; CDR2 reads SNEGSKA (reference sequence). The CDR3 has 14 amino acids.

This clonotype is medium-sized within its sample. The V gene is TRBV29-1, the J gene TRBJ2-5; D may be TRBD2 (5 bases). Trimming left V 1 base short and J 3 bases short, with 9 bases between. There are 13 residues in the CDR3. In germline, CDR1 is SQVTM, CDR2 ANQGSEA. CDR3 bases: TGCAGCGTTGAAGCCGGGGTTGAAGAGACCCAGTACTTC. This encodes CSVEAGVEETQYF.

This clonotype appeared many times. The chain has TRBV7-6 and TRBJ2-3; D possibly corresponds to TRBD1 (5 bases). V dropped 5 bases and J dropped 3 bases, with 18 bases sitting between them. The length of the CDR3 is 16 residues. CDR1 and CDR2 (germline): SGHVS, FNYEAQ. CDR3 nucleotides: TGTGCCAGCAGCCGTTCTACAGGAGTACGAACAGATACGCAGTATTTT. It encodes CASSRSTGVRTDTQYF.

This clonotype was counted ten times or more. This CDR3 reads CASSLAWGGLNTEAFF. CDR3 DNA sequence: TGTGCCAGCAGCTTAGCTTGGGGCGGACTGAACACTGAAGCTTTCTTT. The chain recombines TRBV7-6 with TRBJ1-1, with a possible D match to TRBD1 (5 bases). The germline CDR1 and CDR2 sequences are SGHVS and FNYEAQ. The CDR3 length is 16 residues. The ends were cut back, 0 bases at V and 0 bases at J, with 11 bases in the middle.

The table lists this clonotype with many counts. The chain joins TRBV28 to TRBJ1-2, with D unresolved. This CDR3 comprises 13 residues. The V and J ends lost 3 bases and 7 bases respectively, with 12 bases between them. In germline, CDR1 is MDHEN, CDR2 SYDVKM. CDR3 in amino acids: CASSLIVRGGYTF. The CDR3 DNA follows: TGTGCCAGCAGTTTGATCGTCCGGGGTGGCTACACCTTC.

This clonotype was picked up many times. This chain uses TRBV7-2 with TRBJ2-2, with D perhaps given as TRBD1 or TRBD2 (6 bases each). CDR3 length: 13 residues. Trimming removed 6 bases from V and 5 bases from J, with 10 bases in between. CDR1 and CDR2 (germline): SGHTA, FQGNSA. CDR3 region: CASSLGGTGELFF. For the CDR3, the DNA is TGTGCCAGCAGTCTAGGGGGGACCGGGGAGCTGTTTTTT.

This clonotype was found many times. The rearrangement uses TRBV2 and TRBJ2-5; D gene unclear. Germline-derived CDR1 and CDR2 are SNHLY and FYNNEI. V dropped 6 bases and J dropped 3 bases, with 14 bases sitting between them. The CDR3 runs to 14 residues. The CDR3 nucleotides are TGTGCCAGCAGAGAGCAGGCGACCGAAGAGACCCAGTACTTC. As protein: CASREQATEETQYF. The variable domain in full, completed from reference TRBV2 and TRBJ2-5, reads EPEVTQTPSHQVTQMGQEVILRCVPISNHLYFYWYRQILGQKVEFLVSFYNNEISEKSEIFDDQFSVERPDGSNFTLKIRSTKLEDSAMYFCASREQATEETQYFGPGTRLLVL.